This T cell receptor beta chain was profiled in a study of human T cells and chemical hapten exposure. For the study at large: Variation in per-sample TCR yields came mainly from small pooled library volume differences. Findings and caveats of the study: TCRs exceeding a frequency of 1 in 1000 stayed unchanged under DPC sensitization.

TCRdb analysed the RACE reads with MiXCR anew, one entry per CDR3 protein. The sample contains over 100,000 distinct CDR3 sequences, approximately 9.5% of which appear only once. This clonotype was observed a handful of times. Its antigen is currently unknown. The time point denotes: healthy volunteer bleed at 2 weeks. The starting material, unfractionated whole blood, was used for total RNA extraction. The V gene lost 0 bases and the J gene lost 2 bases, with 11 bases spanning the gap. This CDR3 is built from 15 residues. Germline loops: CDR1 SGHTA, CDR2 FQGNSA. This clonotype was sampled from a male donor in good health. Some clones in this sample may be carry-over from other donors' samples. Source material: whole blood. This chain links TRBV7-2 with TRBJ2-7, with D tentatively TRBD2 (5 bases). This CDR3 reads CASSLAEDGPYEQYF. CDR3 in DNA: TGTGCCAGCAGCTTAGCGGAGGACGGACCCTACGAGCAGTACTTC.